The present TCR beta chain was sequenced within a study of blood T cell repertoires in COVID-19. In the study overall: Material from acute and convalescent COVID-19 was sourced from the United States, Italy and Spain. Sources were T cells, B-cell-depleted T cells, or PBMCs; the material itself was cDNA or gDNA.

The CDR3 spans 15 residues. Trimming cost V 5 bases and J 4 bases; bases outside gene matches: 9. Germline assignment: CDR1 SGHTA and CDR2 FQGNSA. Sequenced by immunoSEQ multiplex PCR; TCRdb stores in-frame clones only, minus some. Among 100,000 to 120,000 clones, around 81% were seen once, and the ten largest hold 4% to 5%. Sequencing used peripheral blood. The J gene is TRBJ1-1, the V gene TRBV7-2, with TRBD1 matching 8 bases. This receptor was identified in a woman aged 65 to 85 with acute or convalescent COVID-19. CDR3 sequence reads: CASSIQGAWGTEAFF. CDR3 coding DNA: TGTGCCAGCAGCATCCAGGGGGCCTGGGGCACTGAAGCTTTCTTT.